These 28 T cell receptor beta chains were sequenced from one sample in a study of blood T cell repertoires in COVID-19. Using immunoSEQ multiplex PCR, the repertoire was profiled, and TCRdb retains in-frame clones only, with some absent. The sample lists over 200,000 clones, roughly 80% occurring once. Specimen: peripheral blood. All receptors derive from a human donor in a cohort sampled during active COVID-19.

This clone came up a few times. The sample holds other DNA sequences that translate to the same CDR3. The V gene is TRBV7-2, the J gene TRBJ2-1, with 7 bases identical to TRBD1. The CDR3 runs to 15 residues. With 0 bases clipped from V and 4 bases from J, the junction kept 3 bases outside the gene matches. CDR1 and CDR2 (germline): SGHTA, FQGNSA. The CDR3 loop reads CASSLAGGAYNEQFF. The CDR3 DNA sequence: TGTGCCAGCAGCTTAGCAGGGGGCGCTTACAATGAGCAGTTCTTC.

Only one count was recorded for this clone. A read error may produce the germline difference seen at one junction end. V usage is TRBV28 and J usage is TRBJ2-3, with 11 bases that match TRBD1. The CDR3 loop spans 14 amino acids. Germline-derived CDR1 and CDR2 are MDHEN and SYDVKM. Written as DNA, the CDR3 is TGTGCCAGCAGGCCGGGACAGGGGGGGAGCAGAGGGGATTTT. Its protein is CASRPGQGGSRGDF. Full variable domain (remainder filled in from reference TRBV28 and TRBJ2-3): DVKVTQSSRYLVKRTGEKVFLECVQDMDHENMFWYRQDPGLGLRLIYFSYDVKMKEKGDIPEGYSVSREKKERFSLILESASTNQTSMYLCASRPGQGGSRGDFGPGTRLTVL.

The chain has TRBV9 and TRBJ2-7; 7 bases agree with TRBD2. The V gene's germline CDR1 is SGDLS and CDR2 YYNGEE. Trimming took 4 bases from V and 1 from J; bases not matched to a gene: 5. CDR3 size: 14 residues. CDR3 sequence: CASSPTGGSYEQYF. In DNA, the CDR3 is TGTGCCAGCAGCCCCACGGGGGGTTCCTACGAGCAGTACTTC.

The chain is built from TRBV4-3 and TRBJ2-6; D not resolved. V was shortened by 4 bases and J by 0 bases, with 10 bases between the two germline ends. Germline V lookup: CDR1 LGHNA, CDR2 YSLEER. The CDR3 loop spans 16 amino acids. The CDR3 nucleotides are TGCGCCAGCAGCCGAATACAGAGCTCTGGGGCCAACGTCCTGACTTTC. It encodes CASSRIQSSGANVLTF.

A single count supports this clone. The V call is TRBV19, the J call TRBJ1-6; D possibly corresponds to TRBD1 (6 bases). The CDR3 extends over 13 amino acids. With 4 bases removed from V and 7 bases from J, the gap between germline ends came to 8 bases. Germline V gene sequence: CDR1 LNHDA, CDR2 SQIVND (reference sequence). The CDR3 loop is CASSRTENSPLHF. Here the CDR3 DNA reads TGTGCCAGTAGTAGGACAGAGAATTCACCCCTCCACTTT.

The chain joins TRBV6-2 or TRBV6-3 to TRBJ1-5; 12 nucleotides line up with TRBD1. With 4 bases clipped from V and 4 bases from J, the junction kept 5 bases outside the gene matches. This CDR3 has 16 amino acids. Germline CDR1 and CDR2: MNHEY and SVGEGT. The CDR3, as DNA: TGTGCCAGCAGTTCCGGGACAGGGGGCCGAAATCAGCCCCAGCATTTT. It encodes CASSSGTGGRNQPQHF.

CDR3 nucleotides: TGTGCCAGCAGTATAAGTGGCTTTGGGGCCAACGTCCTGACTTTC. This translates into CASSISGFGANVLTF. This chain connects TRBV6-5 to TRBJ2-6; D not certain. This CDR3 contains 15 residues. V dropped 5 bases and J dropped 3 bases, with 11 bases sitting between them. In germline, CDR1 is MNHEY, CDR2 SVGAGI.

The chain joins TRBV11-3 to TRBJ2-1; 12 bases are a match to TRBD2. The V segment lost 0 bases and the J segment 4 bases; nucleotides outside the gene matches: 22. Germline loops: CDR1 SGHNT, CDR2 YENEEA. CDR3 length: 23 amino acids. The CDR3 region is CASSLDLSSGRVPRIQQYNEQFF. The CDR3 DNA follows: TGTGCCAGCAGCTTAGATCTTTCTAGCGGGAGGGTCCCCCGTATTCAACAATACAATGAGCAGTTCTTC.

The chain links TRBV5-4 to TRBJ1-5; D is uncertain. From germline, CDR1 is SGHNT and CDR2 YYREEE (reference sequence). The CDR3 totals 14 residues. The V gene lost 4 bases and the J gene lost 3 bases, with 11 bases spanning the gap. This chain's CDR3 is CASSARGDNQPQHF. The CDR3 DNA follows: TGTGCCAGCAGCGCGCGGGGTGACAATCAGCCCCAGCATTTT. Looking up the rest from reference TRBV5-4 and TRBJ1-5 gives the full variable domain: ETGVTQSPTHLIKTRGQQVTLRCSSQSGHNTVSWYQQALGQGPQFIFQYYREEENGRGNFPPRFSGLQFPNYSSELNVNALELDDSALYLCASSARGDNQPQHFGDGTRLSIL.

J is TRBJ1-5 and V is TRBV19; the match to TRBD1 covers 9 bases. J gave up 1 base and V 6 bases, and 10 bases lay outside the gene matches. The germline V gene encodes CDR1 LNHDA and CDR2 SQIVND (reference sequence). CDR3 length equals 17 residues. As DNA, the CDR3 is TGTGCCAGTAGGCGGGACAGGGACATCGGAAGCAATCAGCCCCAGCATTTT. Translating it yields CASRRDRDIGSNQPQHF.

This chain joins TRBV2 and TRBJ2-7, with D possibly being TRBD1 (6 bases). Trimming stripped 7 bases from V and 5 bases from J, with 15 bases between. CDR1 is SNHLY, CDR2 FYNNEI, per germline. This CDR3 spans 13 amino acids. The CDR3 DNA is TGTGCCAGCAAGGGGGACAACCCCCACGAGCAGTACTTC. Translating gives CASKGDNPHEQYF.

This clone was recorded a few times. The chain combines TRBV6-6 with TRBJ1-1, with D uncertain. This CDR3 is 11 amino acids long. Trimming shortened V by 2 bases and J by 8 bases, and 6 bases separated the two germline ends. CDR1 is MNHNY, CDR2 SVGAGI, per germline (reference sequence). The CDR3 reads CASSYTREAFF. The CDR3 nucleotides read TGTGCCAGCAGTTACACGAGGGAAGCTTTCTTT.

Only a few counts were recorded for this clone. The V gene is TRBV4-3, the J gene TRBJ2-7; 7 bases align to TRBD2. Germline assignment: CDR1 LGHNA and CDR2 YSLEER. This CDR3 has 13 residues. The J segment lost 3 bases and the V segment lost 5 bases, leaving 4 bases of the junction unmatched. CDR3 residues: CASSSGLDYEQYF. The CDR3 nucleotides read TGCGCCAGCAGCTCAGGACTAGACTACGAGCAGTACTTC.

This clone is a singleton in its sample. The V gene is TRBV6-2 or TRBV6-3, the J gene TRBJ1-5, with D maybe TRBD1 (5 bases). Trimming shortened V by 0 bases and J by 7 bases, and 13 bases separated the two germline ends. CDR1 is MNHEY and CDR2 is SVGEGT in the germline V gene. The CDR3 extends over 15 amino acids. Here the CDR3 DNA reads TGTGCCAGCAGTTACTCATGGGGGGGAAAACAGCCCCAGCATTTT. It specifies CASSYSWGGKQPQHF.

The rearrangement links TRBV6-2 or TRBV6-3 to TRBJ1-1; 10 bases are a match to TRBD1. V shed 6 bases, J shed 5 bases, and the junction held 6 bases outside the gene matches. The CDR3 extends over 14 amino acids. CDR1 is MNHEY, CDR2 SVGEGT, per germline. The CDR3 DNA reads TGTGCCAGCAGCCGACAGGGGGCGCTGACTGAAGCTTTCTTT. This codes for CASSRQGALTEAFF.

J is TRBJ1-1 and V is TRBV5-1, with 9 bases lining up with TRBD1. The V and J ends lost 5 bases and 3 bases, in that order; junction bases with no gene match: 11. CDR3 size: 16 residues. The germline CDR1 and CDR2 sequences are SGHRS and YFSETQ. The CDR3: CASRTGTGSRYTEAFF. CDR3 coding DNA: TGCGCCAGCAGAACCGGGACAGGGAGTCGATACACTGAAGCTTTCTTT.

This clone was seen once. The rearrangement links TRBV20-1 to TRBJ2-2, with TRBD1 identical over 8 bases. Germline assignment: CDR1 DFQATT and CDR2 SNEGSKA (reference sequence). The V segment lost 3 bases and the J segment 6 bases; nucleotides outside the gene matches: 9. The CDR3 spans 15 residues. The CDR3 sequence is CSASRAQGGPGELFF. In DNA form, the CDR3 reads TGCAGTGCTAGTAGGGCACAGGGGGGCCCCGGGGAGCTGTTTTTT.

This rearrangement joins TRBV28 to TRBJ2-7; D possibly corresponds to TRBD1 (5 bases). V lost 3 bases and J 4 bases, leaving 13 bases between the germline ends. Germline V lookup: CDR1 MDHEN, CDR2 SYDVKM. This CDR3 spans 14 amino acids. The CDR3: CASSLGPTVYEQYF. The CDR3, as DNA: TGTGCCAGCAGTTTGGGCCCGACAGTATACGAGCAGTACTTC.

J is TRBJ2-3 and V is TRBV7-2; a weak D match, TRBD2 (6 bases). The germline gives CDR1 SGHTA, CDR2 FQGNSA. CDR3 length: 15 amino acids. Trimming removed 3 bases from V and 3 bases from J, with 13 bases in between. This chain's CDR3 is CASSFPGAQTDTQYF. DNA of the CDR3: TGTGCCAGCAGCTTTCCGGGAGCTCAGACAGATACGCAGTATTTT.

The chain recombines TRBV18 with TRBJ1-5, with 7 bases that match TRBD1. The CDR3 totals 16 residues. Looked up from germline, CDR1 is KGHSH and CDR2 is LQKENI. With V trimmed by 6 bases and J by 0 bases, 8 bases remained unmatched. The CDR3 loop reads CASSPLGQISNQPQHF. CDR3 DNA: TGTGCCAGCTCTCCCCTGGGACAGATTAGCAATCAGCCCCAGCATTTT. Full variable domain (missing parts from reference TRBV18 and TRBJ1-5): NAGVMQNPRHLVRRRGQEARLRCSPMKGHSHVYWYRQLPEEGLKFMVYLQKENIIDESGMPKERFSAEFPKEGPSILRIQQVVRGDSAAYFCASSPLGQISNQPQHFGDGTRLSIL.

This sequence joins TRBV10-3 and TRBJ2-1; TRBD2 matches at 11 bases. Losses at the gene ends were 3 bases for V and 6 bases for J; bases not matched to a gene: 7. The CDR3 length is 16 residues. Germline V gene sequence: CDR1 ENHRY, CDR2 SYGVKD. The DNA of the CDR3 is TGTGCCATCAGTGATGGGGGGACTAGCGGACCCAATGAGCAGTTCTTC. Amino acid sequence: CAISDGGTSGPNEQFF.

The V gene is TRBV30, the J gene TRBJ2-1; 13 bases match TRBD2. The germline V gene encodes CDR1 GTSNPN and CDR2 SVGIG (reference sequence). CDR3 length: 20 amino acids. V lost 3 bases, J lost 0 bases, and 14 bases stayed unmatched. CDR3 residues: CAWRYRLAGGPQSSYNEQFF. For the CDR3, the DNA is TGTGCCTGGAGATATAGACTAGCGGGAGGTCCTCAAAGCTCCTACAATGAGCAGTTCTTC.

The rearrangement joins TRBV18 to TRBJ1-1; tentatively, D is TRBD1 (5 bases). Germline V gives CDR1 KGHSH, CDR2 LQKENI. Trimming cost V 2 bases and J 1 base, with 14 bases left between them. The CDR3 is 16 residues long. CDR3 sequence reads: CASSPSTALKNTEAFF. The CDR3 nucleotides read TGTGCCAGCTCACCATCGACAGCCCTGAAGAACACTGAAGCTTTCTTT. Using reference TRBV18 and TRBJ1-1 for the parts outside the CDR3, the full variable domain is NAGVMQNPRHLVRRRGQEARLRCSPMKGHSHVYWYRQLPEEGLKFMVYLQKENIIDESGMPKERFSAEFPKEGPSILRIQQVVRGDSAAYFCASSPSTALKNTEAFFGQGTRLTVV.

In the case of this clone: A much bigger clone sits one base away, suggesting this may be a read error. The chain links TRBV6-6 to TRBJ1-1; D may be TRBD1 (5 bases). Trimming cost V 4 bases and J 1 base, with 7 bases left between them. The germline V gene encodes CDR1 MNHNY and CDR2 SVGAGI (reference sequence). The CDR3 length is 13 residues. The CDR3 DNA sequence: TGTGCCAGCAGTTCCGGACAGAACACTGAAGCTTTCTTT. It encodes CASSSGQNTEAFF.

This sequence joins TRBV2 and TRBJ2-3; TRBD2 might be the D (5 bases). Between the trimmed V and J ends, which lost 6 bases and 4 bases, there was a span of 5 bases. The CDR3 is made up of 11 amino acids. Germline-derived CDR1 and CDR2 are SNHLY and FYNNEI. The chain's CDR3 is CASRLADTQYF. The CDR3 region has the DNA TGTGCCAGCAGACTAGCAGATACGCAGTATTTT.

This chain links TRBV2 with TRBJ2-7, with unresolved D. The CDR3 length is 10 residues. Germline CDR1 reads SNHLY; CDR2 reads FYNNEI. V was shortened by 11 bases and J by 6 bases, with 11 bases between the two germline ends. CDR3 loop: CASLGGEQYF. The CDR3 DNA sequence: TGTGCCTCCCTCGGCGGCGAGCAGTACTTC.

V and J are TRBV28 and TRBJ1-1; D is uncertain. V lost 6 bases and J 10 bases, leaving 15 bases between the germline ends. This CDR3 comprises 12 residues. In germline, CDR1 is MDHEN, CDR2 SYDVKM. CDR3 nucleotide sequence: TGTGCCAGCAGCCCGGGGATCTTGGGAGCTTTCTTT. It codes for CASSPGILGAFF.

The CDR3 sequence is CAWSVLRGDTQYF. The CDR3, as DNA: TGTGCCTGGAGTGTACTTCGGGGGGATACGCAGTATTTT. The chain has TRBV30 and TRBJ2-3, with TRBD2 as a possible D gene (6 bases). The CDR3 contains 13 residues. Trimming took off 0 bases at V and 6 bases at J, with 10 bases between the two ends. CDR1 GTSNPN and CDR2 SVGIG come from the germline V gene (reference sequence).